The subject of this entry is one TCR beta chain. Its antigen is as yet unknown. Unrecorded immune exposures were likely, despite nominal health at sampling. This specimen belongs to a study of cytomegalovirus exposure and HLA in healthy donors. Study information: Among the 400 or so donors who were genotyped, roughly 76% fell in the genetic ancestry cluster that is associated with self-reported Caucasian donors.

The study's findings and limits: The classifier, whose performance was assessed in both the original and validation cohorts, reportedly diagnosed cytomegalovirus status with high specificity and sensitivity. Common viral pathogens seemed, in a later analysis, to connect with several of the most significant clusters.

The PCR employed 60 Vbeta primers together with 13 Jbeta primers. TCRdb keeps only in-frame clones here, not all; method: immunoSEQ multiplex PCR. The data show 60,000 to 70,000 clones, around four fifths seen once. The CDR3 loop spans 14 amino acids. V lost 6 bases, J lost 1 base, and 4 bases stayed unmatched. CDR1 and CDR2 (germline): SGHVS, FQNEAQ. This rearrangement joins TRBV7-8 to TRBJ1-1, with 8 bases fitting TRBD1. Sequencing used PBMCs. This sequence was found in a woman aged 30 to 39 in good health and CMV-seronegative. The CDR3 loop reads CASSSGQGNTEAFF. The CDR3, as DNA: TGTGCCAGCAGTTCCGGACAGGGGAACACTGAAGCTTTCTTT.